This TCR beta chain was identified in a study of blood T cell repertoires in COVID-19. About the research overall: In each case, the material was cDNA or gDNA derived from T cells, B-cell-depleted T cells, or PBMCs.

The study assigned cohorts using participant-reported clinical history. Recovered status in Cohort 3 required two negative PCRs, clearance, or symptom resolution. Germline V gives CDR1 LGHDT, CDR2 YNNKEL (reference sequence). The CDR3 runs 15 residues. Trimming took off 1 base at V and 2 bases at J, with 9 bases between the two ends. The assay was immunoSEQ multiplex PCR, and TCRdb's table has in-frame clones only and misses some. The repertoire holds about 390,000 clones, with more than 75% as singletons. V and J are TRBV3-1 (or the pseudogene TRBV3-2) and TRBJ1-3; D gene unclear. Sequencing used PBMCs or T cells enriched from blood (not recorded which). This clonotype originated in a woman between 45 and 60 years old who had recovered from COVID-19. CDR3 region: CASSQGGGPGNTIYF. The CDR3 coding sequence is TGTGCCAGCAGCCAAGGTGGCGGGCCTGGAAACACCATATATTTT.